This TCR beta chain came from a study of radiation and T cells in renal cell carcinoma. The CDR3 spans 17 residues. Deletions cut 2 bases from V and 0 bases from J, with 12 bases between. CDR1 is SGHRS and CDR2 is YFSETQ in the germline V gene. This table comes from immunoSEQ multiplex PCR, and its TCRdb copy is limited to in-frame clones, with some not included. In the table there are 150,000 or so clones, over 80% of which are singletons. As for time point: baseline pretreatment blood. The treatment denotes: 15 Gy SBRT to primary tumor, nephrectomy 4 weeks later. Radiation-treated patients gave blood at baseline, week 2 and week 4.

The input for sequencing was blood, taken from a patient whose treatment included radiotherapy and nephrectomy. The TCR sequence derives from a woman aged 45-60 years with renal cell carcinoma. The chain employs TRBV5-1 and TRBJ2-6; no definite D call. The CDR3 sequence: CASSLGIPSSGANVLTF. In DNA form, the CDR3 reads TGCGCCAGCAGCTTAGGGATCCCAAGCTCTGGGGCCAACGTCCTGACTTTC.